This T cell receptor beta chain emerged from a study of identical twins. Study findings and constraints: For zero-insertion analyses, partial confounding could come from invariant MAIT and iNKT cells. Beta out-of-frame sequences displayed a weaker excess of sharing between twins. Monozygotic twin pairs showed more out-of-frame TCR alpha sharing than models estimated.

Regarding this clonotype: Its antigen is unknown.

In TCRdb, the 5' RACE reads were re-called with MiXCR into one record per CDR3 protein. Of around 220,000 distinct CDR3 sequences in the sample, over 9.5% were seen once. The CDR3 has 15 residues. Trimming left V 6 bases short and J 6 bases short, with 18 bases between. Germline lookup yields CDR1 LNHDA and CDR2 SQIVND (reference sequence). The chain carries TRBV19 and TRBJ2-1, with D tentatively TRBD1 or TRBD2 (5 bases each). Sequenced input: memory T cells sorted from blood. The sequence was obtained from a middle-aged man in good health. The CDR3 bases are TGTGCCAGTAGCCAGGGACCGGGCCGACGCAATGAGCAGTTCTTC. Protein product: CASSQGPGRRNEQFF.